One and the same sample provided the 24 T cell receptor beta chains below, sequenced in a study of beta chain features in type 1 diabetes. Sequencing targeted expressed TCRB transcripts, as all isolated RNA had been reverse transcribed. Some clones are missing from TCRdb's copy, which holds only in-frame ones; the method was immunoSEQ multiplex PCR. The table records fewer than 200,000 clones, more than 10% of them present only once. Sequencing was done on a sample of central memory CD4+ T cells from blood. All receptors come from a woman in her late teens or twenties in good health.

A few counts support this clone. The chain links TRBV5-1 to TRBJ2-3; TRBD1 matches at 7 bases. The CDR3 runs to 15 residues. Germline CDR1 reads SGHRS; CDR2 reads YFSETQ. Unmatched junction bases numbered 2, after V lost 0 bases and J lost 1 base. In nucleotides, the CDR3 is TGCGCCAGCAGCTTGGCGGGACAGCGCACAGATACGCAGTATTTT. This codes for CASSLAGQRTDTQYF.

The gene calls are TRBV9 and TRBJ2-2; D might be TRBD1 (6 bases). The V end lost 0 bases, the J end lost 4 bases, and 10 bases lay between the germline ends. This CDR3 has 15 amino acids. Per germline, CDR1 SGDLS and CDR2 YYNGEE. The CDR3 DNA reads TGTGCCAGCAGCGTAGCAGGGGCGGGCACCGGGGAGCTGTTTTTT. It is translated as CASSVAGAGTGELFF.

The genes are TRBV6-6 and TRBJ1-2; D not certain. Trimming pared 4 bases from V and 6 bases from J, leaving 6 bases between. The CDR3 is 11 residues long. From germline, CDR1 is MNHNY and CDR2 SVGAGI (reference sequence). For the CDR3, the DNA is TGTGCCAGCAGTTCCCTAGATGGCTACACCTTC. Protein: CASSSLDGYTF.

A note on this clone: The same CDR3 is also encoded by other DNA sequences in this sample. This chain uses TRBV7-9 with TRBJ2-5; D is possibly TRBD1 (5 bases). The CDR3 is 15 amino acids. CDR1 is SEHNR, CDR2 FQNEAQ, per germline (reference sequence). Trimming pared 1 base from V and 2 bases from J, leaving 11 bases between. In DNA, the CDR3 is TGTGCCAGCAGCTTAGGGCAGGGTGTTCAAGAGACCCAGTACTTC. It encodes CASSLGQGVQETQYF.

In this sample, this clone turned up many times. Other DNA sequences in the sample encode the same CDR3. This chain links TRBV19 with TRBJ1-1; tentatively, D is TRBD1 (5 bases). The ends were cut back, 5 bases at V and 1 base at J, with 8 bases in the middle. The CDR3 sequence is 13 residues long. Germline V gives CDR1 LNHDA, CDR2 SQIVND (reference sequence). In nucleotides, the CDR3 is TGTGCCAGTAGTGCCCAGGGGAACACTGAAGCTTTCTTT. Translating it yields CASSAQGNTEAFF.

This clone occurred a few times. The rearrangement links TRBV28 to TRBJ1-1, with D uncertain. The length of the CDR3 is 14 residues. Trimming took off 1 base at V and 6 bases at J, with 12 bases between the two ends. Germline V gives CDR1 MDHEN, CDR2 SYDVKM. CDR3 sequence reads: CASSLSGEVSEAFF. CDR3 bases: TGTGCCAGCAGTTTATCGGGTGAAGTATCTGAAGCTTTCTTT.

CDR3 coding DNA: TGTGCCAGCACCCCCGGGGGACTAGCGGGCCACTACTCCTACGAGCAGTACTTC. Translating gives CASTPGGLAGHYSYEQYF. This sequence joins TRBV25-1 and TRBJ2-7; 12 bases fit TRBD2. From germline, CDR1 is MGHDK and CDR2 SYGVNS. The CDR3 length is 18 residues. The ends lost 7 bases at V and 0 bases at J; junction bases unmatched: 13.

V is TRBV28 and J is TRBJ2-7; a possible D gene is TRBD1 (5 bases). Germline V gene data show CDR1 as MDHEN and CDR2 as SYDVKM. V gave up 3 bases and J gave up 5 bases, with 11 bases separating them. CDR3 length: 13 amino acids. CDR3 sequence reads: CASSFYRFDEQYF. CDR3 coding DNA: TGTGCCAGCAGTTTTTACAGGTTCGACGAGCAGTACTTC.

The chain joins TRBV29-1 to TRBJ2-6, with D possibly TRBD2 on 5 matching bases. The germline V gene has CDR1 SQVTM and CDR2 ANQGSEA. The V gene lost 5 bases and the J gene lost 0 bases, with 11 bases spanning the gap. The CDR3 contains 15 residues. CDR3 loop: CSVSGRGSGANVLTF. CDR3 coding DNA: TGCAGCGTTTCTGGGAGAGGCTCTGGGGCCAACGTCCTGACTTTC.

This clone has more than one count but fewer than ten. The chain employs TRBV14 and TRBJ1-1; D ambiguous. Germline V CDR1 and CDR2: SGHDN, FVKESK. Trimming shortened V by 2 bases and J by 8 bases, and 6 bases separated the two germline ends. The CDR3 totals 11 residues. The CDR3 coding sequence is TGTGCCAGCAGCCAATACAGCGAAGCTTTCTTT. This translates into CASSQYSEAFF.

This clone appeared a few times. V and J are TRBV7-2 and TRBJ2-3, with D perhaps TRBD1 (5 bases). Germline V lookup: CDR1 SGHTA, CDR2 FQGNSA. The CDR3 is 15 residues long. V dropped 1 base and J dropped 0 bases, with 8 bases sitting between them. The CDR3 here is CASSLDRQSTDTQYF. In nucleotides, the CDR3 is TGTGCCAGCAGCTTAGACAGGCAAAGCACAGATACGCAGTATTTT.

Only a few counts were recorded for this clone. The rearrangement links TRBV28 to TRBJ2-1; D gene unclear. This CDR3 has 11 residues. Germline V gene lookup returns CDR1 MDHEN and CDR2 SYDVKM. The V and J ends lost 7 bases and 9 bases respectively, with 10 bases between them. DNA of the CDR3: TGTGCCAGCACCTCCCTAAGTGAGCAGTTCTTC. It yields the protein CASTSLSEQFF.

The V call is TRBV7-2, the J call TRBJ1-1, with 9 bases that match TRBD1. Looked up from germline, CDR1 is SGHTA and CDR2 is FQGNSA. The CDR3 spans 15 residues. V lost 5 bases to trimming and J lost 6 bases; unmatched junction nucleotides: 10. The CDR3 nucleotides read TGTGCCAGCAGCCTTACAGGGGGCGCGTTAGCTGAAGCTTTCTTT. This translates into CASSLTGGALAEAFF.

The chain couples TRBV7-2 to TRBJ1-1; no definite D call. V dropped 5 bases and J dropped 0 bases, with 10 bases sitting between them. CDR1 SGHTA and CDR2 FQGNSA come from the germline V gene. The CDR3 is made up of 14 amino acids. The CDR3 loop reads CASSAYNLNTEAFF. CDR3 nucleotide sequence: TGTGCCAGCAGCGCTTACAACCTGAACACTGAAGCTTTCTTT.

The chain combines TRBV9 with TRBJ2-1; D is perhaps TRBD2 (6 bases). Germline CDR1 is SGDLS and CDR2 is YYNGEE. The CDR3 extends over 16 amino acids. The V and J ends lost 4 bases and 6 bases respectively, with 20 bases between them. DNA for the CDR3: TGTGCCAGCAGCCCCCCGGCGGGACCAACCATCAATGAGCAGTTCTTC. This codes for CASSPPAGPTINEQFF.

The gene calls are TRBV2 and TRBJ1-1; maybe TRBD1 (6 bases). The CDR3 length is 15 residues. Trimming stripped 4 bases from V and 5 bases from J, with 17 bases between. Germline lookup yields CDR1 SNHLY and CDR2 FYNNEI. CDR3 in amino acids: CASSVPGQLGTEAFF. The CDR3 DNA reads TGTGCCAGCAGTGTCCCTGGACAGTTGGGGACTGAAGCTTTCTTT. The complete variable domain, with remaining parts taken from reference TRBV2 and TRBJ1-1, reads EPEVTQTPSHQVTQMGQEVILRCVPISNHLYFYWYRQILGQKVEFLVSFYNNEISEKSEIFDDQFSVERPDGSNFTLKIRSTKLEDSAMYFCASSVPGQLGTEAFFGQGTRLTVV.

This clone was counted a few times. The rearrangement uses TRBV27 and TRBJ2-7; a weak D match, TRBD1 (6 bases). The CDR3 is 14 residues long. V was clipped by 6 bases and J by 2 bases, with 14 bases between them. Germline-derived CDR1 and CDR2 are MNHEY and SMNVEV (reference sequence). The CDR3 region is CASSLHREAYEQYF. The CDR3 nucleotides are TGTGCCAGCAGCCTACACAGGGAAGCCTACGAGCAGTACTTC.

The genes are TRBV19 and TRBJ2-7; TRBD2 matches 8 bases. Germline-derived CDR1 and CDR2 are LNHDA and SQIVND (reference sequence). V lost 4 bases, J lost 6 bases, and 8 bases stayed unmatched. The length of the CDR3 is 14 residues. The CDR3 is CASSKREKMSEQYF. The CDR3 bases are TGTGCCAGTAGTAAGCGGGAGAAGATGAGCGAGCAGTACTTC.

The CDR3 reads CASSHRSGDEQFF. DNA for the CDR3: TGCGCCAGCAGCCACCGTTCGGGGGATGAGCAGTTCTTC. This sequence joins TRBV4-3 and TRBJ2-1; possible D gene TRBD2, 6 bases. With 3 bases removed from V and 8 bases from J, the gap between germline ends came to 11 bases. Germline lookup yields CDR1 LGHNA and CDR2 YSLEER. The CDR3 loop spans 13 amino acids.

The chain joins TRBV7-2 to TRBJ1-1; TRBD1 aligns across 7 bases. CDR3 length equals 14 residues. The V gene's germline CDR1 is SGHTA and CDR2 FQGNSA. Trimming cost V 6 bases and J 5 bases; bases outside gene matches: 9. CDR3 nucleotide sequence: TGTGCCAGCAGGGGGCAGGGGGTTGGGACTGAAGCTTTCTTT. Protein product: CASRGQGVGTEAFF.

In this sample, this clone turned up a few times. The chain employs TRBV14 and TRBJ2-5, with D maybe TRBD2 (5 bases). The CDR3 sequence is 17 residues long. CDR1 and CDR2 from the germline V gene are SGHDN and FVKESK. V shed 0 bases and J shed 2 bases, with 16 bases lying between them. Here the CDR3 DNA reads TGTGCCAGCAGCCAAGATCTGGGCAGATCGGGGCAAGAGACCCAGTACTTC. Translated, it gives CASSQDLGRSGQETQYF.

This clone was found a few times. This chain connects TRBV7-9 to TRBJ2-2; 8 bases fit TRBD2. Germline CDR1 is SEHNR and CDR2 is FQNEAQ (reference sequence). Losses at the gene ends were 6 bases for V and 1 base for J; bases not matched to a gene: 1. This CDR3 is built from 14 residues. CDR3: CASRLAENTGELFF. Here the CDR3 DNA reads TGTGCCAGCAGACTAGCGGAGAACACCGGGGAGCTGTTTTTT.

This clone was counted a few times. The chain employs TRBV29-1 and TRBJ2-1; 8 nucleotides match TRBD2. The CDR3 runs to 17 residues. CDR1 and CDR2 (germline): SQVTM, ANQGSEA. The trim removed 4 bases at V and 3 bases at J, leaving 14 bases unmatched. The CDR3 spells CSVAWAEREKHYNEQFF. CDR3 nucleotide sequence: TGCAGCGTTGCGTGGGCTGAGCGGGAGAAACACTACAATGAGCAGTTCTTC.

J is TRBJ2-1 and V is TRBV30; 9 bases agree with TRBD2. CDR3 length equals 13 residues. J lost 6 bases, V lost 4 bases, and 4 bases had no gene match. Germline loops: CDR1 GTSNPN, CDR2 SVGIG (reference sequence). The CDR3 DNA reads TGTGCCTGGACTAGCGGGACCCTCAATGAGCAGTTCTTC. Encoded protein: CAWTSGTLNEQFF.